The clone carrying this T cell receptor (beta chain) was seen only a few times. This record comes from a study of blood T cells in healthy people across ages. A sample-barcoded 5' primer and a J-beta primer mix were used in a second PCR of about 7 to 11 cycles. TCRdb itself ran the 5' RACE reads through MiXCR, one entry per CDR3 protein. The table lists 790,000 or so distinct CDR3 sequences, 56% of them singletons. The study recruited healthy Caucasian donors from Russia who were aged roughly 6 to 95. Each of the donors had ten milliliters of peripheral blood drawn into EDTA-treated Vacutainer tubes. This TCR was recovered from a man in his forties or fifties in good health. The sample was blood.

CDR3 residues: CSASQGPGYGYTF. The CDR3 bases are TGCAGTGCTAGTCAGGGGCCTGGCTATGGCTACACCTTC. The rearrangement links TRBV20-1 to TRBJ1-2; possible D gene TRBD1, 6 bases. CDR3 length equals 13 residues. Looked up from germline, CDR1 is DFQATT and CDR2 is SNEGSKA (reference sequence). Trimming took 3 bases from V and 4 from J, leaving 12 bases between them.